This TCR beta chain is drawn from a study of CD8 T cells in Susac syndrome. Study at large: When blood was collected, patients with Susac syndrome were therapy-naive, were taking corticosteroids, or were receiving intravenous immunoglobulin alone.

Germline V lookup: CDR1 SGHRS, CDR2 YFSETQ. The ends were cut back, 3 bases at V and 4 bases at J, with 17 bases in the middle. CDR3 size: 15 residues. It was with random hexamers that roughly 0.45 to 1 ug RNA was reverse transcribed. MiXCR, applied by TCRdb to the immunoSEQ multiplex PCR reads, yields one record per CDR3 protein. The profile shows roughly 130,000 distinct CDR3 sequences, 96% of them singletons. Sequenced: CD4+ T cells from PBMCs. V is TRBV5-1 and J is TRBJ2-7; tentative D call: TRBD2 (7 bases). This receptor was taken from a human donor with Susac syndrome. The CDR3 DNA follows: TGCGCCAGCAGCTGGGGGGCGGGAGTGGAATACGAGCAGTACTTC. It codes for CASSWGAGVEYEQYF.